This T cell receptor (beta chain) is from a study of T-cell reconstitution after alpha-beta-depleted transplantation in children. This clonotype appeared many times. Unique molecular identifiers were incorporated into the prepared TCRbeta library. Using its own MiXCR run on the PCR reads, TCRdb lists one record per CDR3 protein. The sample lists approximately 240,000 distinct CDR3 sequences, 9.7% seen once, with about 4.8% in the top ten. The clonotype comes from a human donor who donated a stem cell graft to a child with SCID. The sample in question was PBMCs from the stem cell graft donor, obtained from the stem cell graft.

DNA of the CDR3: TGCGCCAGCAGCCAGATCCTCCCGACTAGCATCGGCACCGGGGAGCTGTTTTTT. Amino acids: CASSQILPTSIGTGELFF. The rearrangement uses TRBV4-3 and TRBJ2-2, with 7 bases aligning to TRBD2. CDR1 and CDR2 from the germline V gene are LGHNA and YSLEER. The CDR3 sequence is 18 residues long. The V segment lost 3 bases and the J segment 4 bases; nucleotides outside the gene matches: 14.